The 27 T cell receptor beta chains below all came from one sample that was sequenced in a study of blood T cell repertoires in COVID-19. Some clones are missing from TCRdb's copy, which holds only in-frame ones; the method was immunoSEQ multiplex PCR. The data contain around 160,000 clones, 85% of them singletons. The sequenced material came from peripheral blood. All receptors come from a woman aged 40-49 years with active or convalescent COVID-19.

The chain's CDR3 is CASSLTGGAASGANVLTF. The CDR3 DNA reads TGCGCCAGCAGCTTGACAGGGGGCGCAGCCTCTGGGGCCAACGTCCTGACTTTC. V gene TRBV5-1 combines with J gene TRBJ2-6; 9 bases map to TRBD1. The CDR3 spans 18 residues. CDR1 is SGHRS and CDR2 is YFSETQ in the germline V gene. The junction had 5 bases not matched to a gene; V was cut back by 1 base and J by 0 bases.

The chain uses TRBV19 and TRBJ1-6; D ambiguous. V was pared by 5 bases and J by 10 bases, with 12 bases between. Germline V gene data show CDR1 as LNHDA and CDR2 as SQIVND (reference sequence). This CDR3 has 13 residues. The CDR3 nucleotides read TGTGCCAGTAGTTTACAGCCCCCGTCACCCCTCCACTTT. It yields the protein CASSLQPPSPLHF.

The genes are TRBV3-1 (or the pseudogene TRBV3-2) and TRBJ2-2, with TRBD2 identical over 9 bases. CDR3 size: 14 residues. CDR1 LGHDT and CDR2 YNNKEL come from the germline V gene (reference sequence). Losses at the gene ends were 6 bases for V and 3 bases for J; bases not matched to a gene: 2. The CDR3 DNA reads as TGTGCCAGCAGTCGACTAGCGGACACCGGGGAGCTGTTTTTT. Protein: CASSRLADTGELFF.

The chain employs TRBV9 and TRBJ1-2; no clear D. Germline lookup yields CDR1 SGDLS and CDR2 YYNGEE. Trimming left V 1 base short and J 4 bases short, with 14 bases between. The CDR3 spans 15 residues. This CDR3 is CASSVPLGSGYGYTF. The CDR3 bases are TGTGCCAGCAGCGTACCGTTGGGTAGCGGCTATGGCTACACCTTC.

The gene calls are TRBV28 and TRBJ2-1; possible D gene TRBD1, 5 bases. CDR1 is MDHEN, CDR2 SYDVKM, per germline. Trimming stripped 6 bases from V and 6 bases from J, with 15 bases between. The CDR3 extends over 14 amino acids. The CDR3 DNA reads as TGTGCCAGCAGCCGAATTTCAGGGCGCAATGAGCAGTTCTTC. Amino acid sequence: CASSRISGRNEQFF.

CDR3 loop: CASRDLTGGSVYGYTF. The CDR3 DNA sequence: TGTGCCAGCAGGGACCTTACAGGGGGCTCGGTATATGGCTACACCTTC. The rearrangement uses TRBV7-9 and TRBJ1-2; 9 bases line up with TRBD1. The germline CDR1 and CDR2 sequences are SEHNR and FQNEAQ (reference sequence). Unmatched junction bases numbered 13, after V lost 6 bases and J lost 5 bases. This CDR3 has 16 residues.

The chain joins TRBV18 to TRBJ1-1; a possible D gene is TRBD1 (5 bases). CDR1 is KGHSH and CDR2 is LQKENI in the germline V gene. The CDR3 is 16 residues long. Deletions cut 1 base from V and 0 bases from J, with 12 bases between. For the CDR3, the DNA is TGTGCCAGCTCACCACTGAGGGGAGGAATGAACACTGAAGCTTTCTTT. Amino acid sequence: CASSPLRGGMNTEAFF.

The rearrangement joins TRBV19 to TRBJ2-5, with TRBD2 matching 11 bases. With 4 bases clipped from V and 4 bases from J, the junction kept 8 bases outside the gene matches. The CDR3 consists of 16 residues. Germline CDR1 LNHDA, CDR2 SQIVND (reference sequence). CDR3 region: CASSKLIGLAGETQYF. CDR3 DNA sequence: TGTGCCAGTAGTAAATTGATTGGACTAGCGGGAGAGACCCAGTACTTC.

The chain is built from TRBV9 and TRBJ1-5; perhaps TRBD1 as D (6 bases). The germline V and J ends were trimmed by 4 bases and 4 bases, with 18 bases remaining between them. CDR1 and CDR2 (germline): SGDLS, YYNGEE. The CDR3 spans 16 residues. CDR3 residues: CASSSQQGPPNQPQHF. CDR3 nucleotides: TGTGCCAGCAGCTCCCAACAGGGCCCTCCGAATCAGCCCCAGCATTTT. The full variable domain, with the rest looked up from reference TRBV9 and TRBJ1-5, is DSGVTQTPKHLITATGQRVTLRCSPRSGDLSVYWYQQSLDQGLQFLIQYYNGEERAKGNILERFSAQQFPDLHSELNLSSLELGDSALYFCASSSQQGPPNQPQHFGDGTRLSIL.

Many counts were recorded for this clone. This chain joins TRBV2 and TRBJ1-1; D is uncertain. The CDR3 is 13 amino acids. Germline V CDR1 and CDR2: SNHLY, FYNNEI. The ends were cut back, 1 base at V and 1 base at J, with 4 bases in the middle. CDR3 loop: CASSEDRNTEAFF. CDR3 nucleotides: TGTGCCAGCAGTGAAGACAGGAACACTGAAGCTTTCTTT.

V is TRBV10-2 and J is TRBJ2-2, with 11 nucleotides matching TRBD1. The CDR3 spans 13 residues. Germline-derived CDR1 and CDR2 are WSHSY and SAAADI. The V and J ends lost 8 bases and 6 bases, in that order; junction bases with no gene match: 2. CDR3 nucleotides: TGCGCCAGCTCGGACAGGGGGCCCGGGGAGCTGTTTTTT. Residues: CASSDRGPGELFF.

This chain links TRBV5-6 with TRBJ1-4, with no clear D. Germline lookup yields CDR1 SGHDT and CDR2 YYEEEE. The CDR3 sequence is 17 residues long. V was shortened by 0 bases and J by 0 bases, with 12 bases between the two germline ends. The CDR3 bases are TGTGCCAGCAGCTTGGGGTTGTCCAGTGCAACTAATGAAAAACTGTTTTTT. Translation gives CASSLGLSSATNEKLFF. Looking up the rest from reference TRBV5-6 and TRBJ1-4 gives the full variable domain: DAGVTQSPTHLIKTRGQQVTLRCSPKSGHDTVSWYQQALGQGPQFIFQYYEEEERQRGNFPDRFSGHQFPNYSSELNVNALLLGDSALYLCASSLGLSSATNEKLFFGSGTQLSVL.

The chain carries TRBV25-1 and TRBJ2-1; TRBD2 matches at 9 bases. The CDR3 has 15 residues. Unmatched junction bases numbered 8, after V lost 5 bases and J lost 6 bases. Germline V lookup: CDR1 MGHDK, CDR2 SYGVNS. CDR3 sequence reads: CASSLGTSSPNEQFF. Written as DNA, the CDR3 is TGTGCCAGCAGTCTGGGGACTAGCTCTCCCAATGAGCAGTTCTTC.

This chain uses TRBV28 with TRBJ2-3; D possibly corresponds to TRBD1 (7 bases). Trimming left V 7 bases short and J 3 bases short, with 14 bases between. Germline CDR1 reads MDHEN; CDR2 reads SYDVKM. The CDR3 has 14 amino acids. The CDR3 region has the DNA TGTGCCAGCACCCGACAGGGAGGTACAGATACGCAGTATTTT. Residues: CASTRQGGTDTQYF.

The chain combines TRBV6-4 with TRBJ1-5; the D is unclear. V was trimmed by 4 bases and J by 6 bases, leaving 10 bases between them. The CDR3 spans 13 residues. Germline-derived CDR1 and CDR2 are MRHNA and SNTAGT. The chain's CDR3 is CASSVEGGQPQHF. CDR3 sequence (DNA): TGTGCCAGCAGTGTCGAGGGCGGTCAGCCCCAGCATTTT.

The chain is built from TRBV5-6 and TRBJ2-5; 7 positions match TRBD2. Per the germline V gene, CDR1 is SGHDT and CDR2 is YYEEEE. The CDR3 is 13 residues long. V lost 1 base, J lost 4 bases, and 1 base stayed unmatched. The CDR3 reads CASSLTGGETQYF. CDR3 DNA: TGTGCCAGCAGCTTGACGGGAGGAGAGACCCAGTACTTC.

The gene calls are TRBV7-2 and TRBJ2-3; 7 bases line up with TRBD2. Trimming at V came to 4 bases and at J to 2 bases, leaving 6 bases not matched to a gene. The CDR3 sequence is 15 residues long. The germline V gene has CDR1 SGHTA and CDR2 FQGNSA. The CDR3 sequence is CASSSQRGFTDTQYF. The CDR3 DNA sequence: TGTGCCAGCAGCTCCCAGCGGGGTTTCACAGATACGCAGTATTTT. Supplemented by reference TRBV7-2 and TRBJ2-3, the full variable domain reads GAGVSQSPSNKVTEKGKDVELRCDPISGHTALYWYRQSLGQGLEFLIYFQGNSAPDKSGLPSDRFSAERTGGSVSTLTIQRTQQEDSAVYLCASSSQRGFTDTQYFGPGTRLTVL.

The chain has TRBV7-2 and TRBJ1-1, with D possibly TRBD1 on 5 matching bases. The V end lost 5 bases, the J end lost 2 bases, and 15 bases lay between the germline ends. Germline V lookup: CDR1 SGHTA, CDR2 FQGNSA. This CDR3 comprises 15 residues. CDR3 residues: CASSTTGNLNTEAFF. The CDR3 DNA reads TGTGCCAGCAGCACAACAGGCAACCTAAACACTGAAGCTTTCTTT.

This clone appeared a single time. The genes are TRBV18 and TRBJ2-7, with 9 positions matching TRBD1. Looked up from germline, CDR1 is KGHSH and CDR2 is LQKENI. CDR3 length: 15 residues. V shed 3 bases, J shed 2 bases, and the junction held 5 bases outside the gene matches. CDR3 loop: CASSPAGTGTYEQYF. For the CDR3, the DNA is TGTGCCAGCTCACCCGCCGGGACAGGGACCTACGAGCAGTACTTC.

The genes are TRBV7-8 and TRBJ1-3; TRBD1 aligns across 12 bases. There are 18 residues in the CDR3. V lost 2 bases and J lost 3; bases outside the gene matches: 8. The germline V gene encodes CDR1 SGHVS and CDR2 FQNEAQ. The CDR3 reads CASSLLGQGAGLGNTIYF. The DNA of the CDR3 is TGTGCCAGCAGCTTACTGGGACAGGGGGCAGGTCTTGGAAACACCATATATTTT.

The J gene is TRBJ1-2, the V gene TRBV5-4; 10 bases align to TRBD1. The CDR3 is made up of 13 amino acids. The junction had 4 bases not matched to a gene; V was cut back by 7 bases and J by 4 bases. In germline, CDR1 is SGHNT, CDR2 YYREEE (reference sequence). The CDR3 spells CASGTGEGYGYTF. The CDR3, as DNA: TGTGCCAGCGGGACAGGGGAGGGCTATGGCTACACCTTC.

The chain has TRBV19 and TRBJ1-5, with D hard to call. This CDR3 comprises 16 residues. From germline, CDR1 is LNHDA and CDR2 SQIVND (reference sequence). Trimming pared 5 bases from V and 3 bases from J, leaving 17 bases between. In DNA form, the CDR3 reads TGTGCCAGTAGTTATCGTTTGGCAGACTTCAATCAGCCCCAGCATTTT. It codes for CASSYRLADFNQPQHF.

The CDR3 nucleotides read TGTGCCAGCAGAGGTCTCCAGGGCCACTATGGCTACACCTTC. Its translation is CASRGLQGHYGYTF. The chain combines TRBV21-1 with TRBJ1-2; the DNA was not used to check the table's D call, TRBD1. TRBV21-1 is a known pseudogene. The length of the CDR3 is 14 residues.

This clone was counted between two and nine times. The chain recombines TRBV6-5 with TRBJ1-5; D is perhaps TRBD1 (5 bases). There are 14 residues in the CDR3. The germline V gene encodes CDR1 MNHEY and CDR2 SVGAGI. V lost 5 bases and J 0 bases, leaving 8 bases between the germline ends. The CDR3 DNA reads TGTGCCAGCAGTCGGGGGGTTAGCAATCAGCCCCAGCATTTT. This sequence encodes CASSRGVSNQPQHF.

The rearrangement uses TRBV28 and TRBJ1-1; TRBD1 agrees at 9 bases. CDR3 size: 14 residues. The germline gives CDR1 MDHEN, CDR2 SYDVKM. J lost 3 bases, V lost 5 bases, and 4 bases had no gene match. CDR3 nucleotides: TGTGCCAGCAGTGTAAGACAGGGGGACACTGAAGCTTTCTTT. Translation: CASSVRQGDTEAFF.

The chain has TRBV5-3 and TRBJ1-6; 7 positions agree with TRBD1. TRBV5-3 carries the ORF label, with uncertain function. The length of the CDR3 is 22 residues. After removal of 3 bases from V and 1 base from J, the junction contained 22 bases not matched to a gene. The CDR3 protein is CARSSSQRDRAEVGSYNSPLHF. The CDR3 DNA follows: TGTGCCAGAAGCTCGAGCCAGAGAGACAGGGCGGAGGTAGGATCCTATAATTCACCCCTCCACTTT.

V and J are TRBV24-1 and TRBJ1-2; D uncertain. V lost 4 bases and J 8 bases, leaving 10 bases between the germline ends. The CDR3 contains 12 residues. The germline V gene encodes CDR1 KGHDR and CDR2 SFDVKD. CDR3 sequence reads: CATSDPVGGYTF. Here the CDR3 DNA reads TGTGCCACCAGTGACCCAGTGGGCGGCTACACCTTC.